The rows below give T cell receptor beta chains drawn from one sample of a study of blood T cell repertoires in COVID-19. Only in-frame clones appear in the TCRdb table, and some are missing; sequencing was by immunoSEQ multiplex PCR. Of 80,000 to 90,000 clones in the sample, approximately 82% were seen once. Input material: peripheral blood. The origin of the receptors is a woman of 80 years or more with acute or convalescent COVID-19. Both conserved end residues are part of each CDR3. A D gene is named only where the DNA matches it firmly. Clone size is shown for a subset of rows, as once, few, many or a class of expanded clone.

j_call: TRBJ2-4; cdr3_length: 17; v_call: TRBV6-1; d_call: TRBD2; clone_size: few; cdr3_nt: TGTGCCAGCAGTGAAAAAGGACTAGCGCCCATTAAAAACATTCAGTACTTC; cdr3_aa: CASSEKGLAPIKNIQYF
j_call: TRBJ1-1; cdr3_length: 16; v_call: TRBV18; d_call: TRBD1; clone_size: -; cdr3_nt: TGTGCCAGCTCACTAAGCCGGGACAGGGGGAGTACTGAAGCTTTCTTT; cdr3_aa: CASSLSRDRGSTEAFF
j_call: TRBJ2-6; cdr3_length: 17; v_call: TRBV6-6; d_call: TRBD2; clone_size: -; cdr3_nt: TGTGCCAGCAGTCTGGCGGGGGTGTTAGCTGGGGCCAACGTCCTGACTTTC; cdr3_aa: CASSLAGVLAGANVLTF
j_call: TRBJ1-6; cdr3_length: 14; v_call: TRBV20-1; d_call: -; clone_size: -; cdr3_nt: TGCAGTGCTAGTTTGGGTCGCCCCAGGTCACCCCTCCACTTT; cdr3_aa: CSASLGRPRSPLHF
j_call: TRBJ2-1; cdr3_length: 16; v_call: TRBV10-3; d_call: TRBD2; clone_size: -; cdr3_nt: TGTGCCATCAGTGGCACTAGCGGGAGGGCCGTCGATGAGCAGTTCTTC; cdr3_aa: CAISGTSGRAVDEQFF
j_call: TRBJ1-4; cdr3_length: 16; v_call: TRBV2; d_call: -; clone_size: -; cdr3_nt: TGTGCCAGCAAGTCAGGGTGGCTGACAACTAATGAAAAACTGTTTTTT; cdr3_aa: CASKSGWLTTNEKLFF
j_call: TRBJ2-2; cdr3_length: 13; v_call: TRBV7-9; d_call: -; clone_size: -; cdr3_nt: TGTGCCAGCAGCTTAGCCGGTCCCGGGGAGCTGTTTTTT; cdr3_aa: CASSLAGPGELFF
j_call: TRBJ2-7; cdr3_length: 13; v_call: TRBV11-3; d_call: -; clone_size: -; cdr3_nt: TGTGCCAGCAGCTTAGATCCGGGCTACGAGCAGTACTTC; cdr3_aa: CASSLDPGYEQYF
j_call: TRBJ2-2; cdr3_length: 16; v_call: TRBV5-1; d_call: -; clone_size: -; cdr3_nt: TGCGCCAGCAGCTTGGTCGGGGGTCTGGACACCGGGGAGCTGTTTTTT; cdr3_aa: CASSLVGGLDTGELFF
j_call: TRBJ2-3; cdr3_length: 14; v_call: TRBV5-1; d_call: TRBD2; clone_size: once; cdr3_nt: TGCGCCAGCAGCTTGGGCGGGGGGGCCGGCACGCAGTATTTT; cdr3_aa: CASSLGGGAGTQYF